The rows below give T cell receptor beta chains drawn from one sample of a study of cytomegalovirus exposure and HLA in healthy donors. Clones were sequenced by immunoSEQ multiplex PCR, and TCRdb holds only the in-frame ones, with some missing. Of 130,000 to 150,000 clones listed, about 75% are singletons. The sample was PBMCs. The receptors come from a male donor in good health and CMV-seronegative. Both conserved end residues are part of each CDR3. The D gene is left open where the match is weak. Only part of the rows carry a size: once, few, many, or a class if the clone is expanded.

>TRBJ1-1|TRBV9|14|-|-
TGTGCCAGCAGCGTAGTAGCCGAGGGTGGTGAAGCTTTCTTT
CASSVVAEGGEAFF
>TRBJ2-3|TRBV7-6|17|TRBD2|-
TGTGCCAGCAGCTTAGGGTCTAGCGGGCCATTCACAGATACGCAGTATTTT
CASSLGSSGPFTDTQYF
>TRBJ1-2|TRBV27|14|-|-
TGTGCCAGCAGCCCCCGGCAGGGTGCCTATGGCTACACCTTC
CASSPRQGAYGYTF
>TRBJ2-2|TRBV5-1|17|TRBD1|-
TGCGCCAGCAGCAGCGCCGGAGGGACAGGGCGGACCGGGGAGCTGTTTTTT
CASSSAGGTGRTGELFF
>TRBJ1-4|TRBV7-6|16|TRBD1|-
TGTGCCAGCAGCTTAGAGGGACAGGGGGTTTACGAAAAACTGTTTTTT
CASSLEGQGVYEKLFF
>TRBJ1-2|TRBV6-6|13|TRBD1|-
TGTGCCAGCAGTTCGAGGACAGGGAAAGGCTACACCTTC
CASSSRTGKGYTF
>TRBJ2-7|TRBV5-6|11|-|-
TGTGCCAGCAGCTCTAACTACGAGCAGTACTTC
CASSSNYEQYF
>TRBJ1-4|TRBV7-9|13|-|-
TGTGCCAGCAGCTTTGGGCTAAATGAAAAACTGTTTTTT
CASSFGLNEKLFF
>TRBJ2-3|TRBV7-3|16|TRBD2|-
TGTGCCAGCAGCTTAGGGGCGGGGGGGAGCACAGATACGCAGTATTTT
CASSLGAGGSTDTQYF
>TRBJ2-5|TRBV5-4|13|-|-
TGTGCCAGCAGCCCTCGAGATTCACCCTCCCAGTACTTC
CASSPRDSPSQYF
>TRBJ1-1|TRBV6-5|16|-|-
TGTGCCAGCAGTTATTCGCTCTACAGGGAAGCCACTGAAGCTTTCTTT
CASSYSLYREATEAFF
>TRBJ1-2|TRBV5-4|15|TRBD1|-
TGTGCCAGCAGCATACCGGGACAGGGACTCTATGGCTACACCTTC
CASSIPGQGLYGYTF
>TRBJ2-5|TRBV7-6|14|TRBD2|-
TGTGCCAGCAGAGGTAGCGGGGGGCAAGAGACCCAGTACTTC
CASRGSGGQETQYF
>TRBJ2-1|TRBV18|16|-|once
TGTGCCAGCTCACCAACTAGCTCGAGCTCCTACAATGAGCAGTTCTTC
CASSPTSSSSYNEQFF
>TRBJ2-7|TRBV19|14|TRBD1|-
TGTGCCAGTAGTATGCGACAGGGTAACTACGAGCAGTACTTC
CASSMRQGNYEQYF
>TRBJ1-5|TRBV5-6|12|-|-
TGTGCCAGCAGCCGTGGACAGAAGCCCCAGCATTTT
CASSRGQKPQHF
>TRBJ1-1|TRBV5-4|15|-|-
TGTGCCAGCAGCCGAGGAGGGGTCGAGAACACTGAAGCTTTCTTT
CASSRGGVENTEAFF
>TRBJ2-5|TRBV5-1|16|TRBD1|-
TGCGCCAGCAGCTTAACTATGACAGGGAACCAAGAGACCCAGTACTTC
CASSLTMTGNQETQYF
>TRBJ1-2|TRBV7-2|15|TRBD1|-
TGTGCTAGCAGCTTCGGACAGGCTTCTAACTATGGCTACACCTTC
CASSFGQASNYGYTF
>TRBJ1-1|TRBV7-6|14|-|-
TGTGCCAGCAGCTTAGGGCCAGTGAACACTGAAGCTTTCTTT
CASSLGPVNTEAFF
>TRBJ2-2|TRBV5-1|16|-|-
TGCGCCAGCAGCCCTGTGACAGGGGAGGGTACCGGGGAGCTGTTTTTT
CASSPVTGEGTGELFF
>TRBJ2-1|TRBV29-1|14|-|-
TGCAGCGTTGAATCCAGGGACTCGTACAATGAGCAGTTCTTC
CSVESRDSYNEQFF
>TRBJ2-2|TRBV6-4|16|TRBD2|-
TGTGCCAGCAGTGACGGGACTAGCGGGCACACCGGGGAGCTGTTTTTT
CASSDGTSGHTGELFF
>TRBJ2-7|TRBV27|14|TRBD1|-
TGTGCCAGCACTCCGGGGACAGGGGCCGGCGAGCAGTACTTC
CASTPGTGAGEQYF
>TRBJ1-2|TRBV19|16|-|-
TGTGCCAGTAGTATTGGCAGGGAGGTGTTCGGGTATGGCTACACCTTC
CASSIGREVFGYGYTF
>TRBJ2-3|TRBV5-1|14|-|-
TGCGCCAGCAGCAGGGAGAAGACCACAGATACGCAGTATTTT
CASSREKTTDTQYF
>TRBJ1-1|TRBV27|15|-|few
TGTGCCAGCAGTTCCCGGGGGGGGCTGTTGATTGAAGCTTTCTTT
CASSSRGGLLIEAFF
>TRBJ1-4|TRBV19|16|-|few
TGTGCCAGTAGTACCCGACGGGGAGCAACTAATGAAAAACTGTTTTTT
CASSTRRGATNEKLFF
>TRBJ1-2|TRBV27|14|-|-
TGTGCCAGCAGTTTATCGGCTGAACCCTATGGCTACACCTTC
CASSLSAEPYGYTF
>TRBJ2-1|TRBV7-2|15|TRBD2|once
TGTGCCAGCAGCTTCCCAGCGGGACTTAGGGATGAGCAGTTCTTC
CASSFPAGLRDEQFF
>TRBJ1-2|TRBV5-8|14|-|-
TGTGCCAGCAGCTTACGGGATTCTAGTCATGGCTACACCTTC
CASSLRDSSHGYTF
>TRBJ2-5|TRBV6-1|14|-|-
TGTGCCAGCAGTGCCCCGGGACTGGTAGAGACCCAGTACTTC
CASSAPGLVETQYF
>TRBJ1-3|TRBV9|16|TRBD1|-
TGTGCCAGCAGCCCAAGACAGGGGGCAAGTGGAAACACCATATATTTT
CASSPRQGASGNTIYF
>TRBJ2-2|TRBV12-5|16|TRBD2|-
TGTGCTAGTGGTCCCGGGACTAGCGGGAACACCGGGGAGCTGTTTTTT
CASGPGTSGNTGELFF
>TRBJ1-2|TRBV19|13|TRBD1|-
TGTGCCAGTAGAGCACAGGGGGACTCTGGCTACACCTTC
CASRAQGDSGYTF
>TRBJ2-1|TRBV7-8|14|TRBD2|-
TGTGCCAGCAGCCGGGGACTAGAGGTTGATGAGCAGTTCTTC
CASSRGLEVDEQFF
>TRBJ2-5|TRBV10-3|15|-|-
TGTGCCATCAGTGAGGTCGGTAACTCCCAAGAGACCCAGTACTTC
CAISEVGNSQETQYF
>TRBJ2-1|TRBV14|18|TRBD2|-
TGTGCCAGCAGCCAAGAATTACTAGCGGGGTCCTCCTACAATGAGCAGTTCTTC
CASSQELLAGSSYNEQFF
>TRBJ2-3|TRBV9|20|TRBD2|-
TGTGCCAGCAGCGTAGGGGGCCGGGGGACTAGCGGGAGGTTGGTAGATACGCAGTATTTT
CASSVGGRGTSGRLVDTQYF
>TRBJ2-2|TRBV19|19|TRBD1|once
TGTGCCAGTAGAAGACGGGGAGACAGGGCGTTCGCGAACACCGGGGAGCTGTTTTTT
CASRRRGDRAFANTGELFF
>TRBJ2-5|TRBV5-1|15|TRBD1|few
TGCGCCAGCAGCTTGGGACAGGGCCACGGAGAGACCCAGTACTTC
CASSLGQGHGETQYF
>TRBJ1-1|TRBV9|13|-|-
TGTGCCAGCAGCGTAGTTTCGGGCACTGAAGCTTTCTTT
CASSVVSGTEAFF
>TRBJ2-7|TRBV7-2|15|TRBD2|-
TGTGCCAGCAGAACGGGACTAGCGGGGCCCTACGAGCAGTACTTC
CASRTGLAGPYEQYF
>TRBJ2-1|TRBV6-1|16|TRBD2|-
TGTGCCAGCAGTGAAGCGTCCAGCGGGGACTACAATGAGCAGTTCTTC
CASSEASSGDYNEQFF
>TRBJ2-1|TRBV18|17|TRBD1|once
TGTGCCAGCTCACCATTTAGACCGAGACAGGGGGCAAATGAGCAGTTCTTC
CASSPFRPRQGANEQFF
>TRBJ1-2|TRBV27|14|-|few
TGTGCCAGCAGTCTGCAGGGGCAGAGCTATGGCTACACCTTC
CASSLQGQSYGYTF
>TRBJ1-2|TRBV5-4|12|-|once
TGTGCCAGCCACCGGGATCACTATGGCTACACCTTC
CASHRDHYGYTF
>TRBJ1-1|TRBV27|18|-|-
TGTGCCAGCAGTTTATCGAACCTTCAGGGTTTGTTGAACACTGAAGCTTTCTTT
CASSLSNLQGLLNTEAFF